This TCR beta chain is from a study of blood T cell repertoires in COVID-19. The wider study: T cells, B-cell-depleted T cells, or PBMCs provided the cDNA or gDNA that served as material.

In the source study's methods: How many nucleated cells were present was estimated from reference gene primer amplification. Using immunoSEQ multiplex PCR, the repertoire was profiled, and TCRdb retains in-frame clones only, with some absent. Clone size and the V and J calls come from that table; the DNA yielded D and trimming. This sample has approximately 220,000 clones, with 70% to 90% found just once. There are 15 residues in the CDR3. Germline V gene data show CDR1 as LGHDT and CDR2 as YNNKEL (reference sequence). The V segment lost 4 bases and the J segment 6 bases; nucleotides outside the gene matches: 8.

The chain carries TRBV3-1 (or the pseudogene TRBV3-2) and TRBJ2-1; 8 nucleotides match TRBD2. Sequencing was performed on peripheral blood. The sequence was obtained from a man aged 50-59 years who had recovered from COVID-19. The CDR3 region has the DNA TGTGCCAGCAGCCGTCCCGGGACTAGTGGCAATGAGCAGTTCTTC. Encoded protein: CASSRPGTSGNEQFF.